One sample yielded the 21 T cell receptor beta chains listed below, sequenced in a study of cytomegalovirus exposure and HLA in healthy donors (dated by TCRdb to 2015 to 2018). Libraries came from the immunoSEQ multiplex PCR assay. For the multiplex PCR, a mixture combining 60 forward primers for TCR Vbeta segments and 13 reverse primers for TCR Jbeta segments was used. TCRdb holds this immuneACCESS table with in-frame rearrangements only. Some clones are missing; in checked studies, unresolved V genes explain under half, and the rest has no known cause. The sample includes approximately 170,000 clones, with roughly 85% observed a single time. The ten largest account for 1% of the sample. Material: PBMCs. Receptors were obtained from a boy younger than 10 in good health and CMV-seronegative.

J is TRBJ1-4 and V is TRBV28; 10 bases map to TRBD1. J gave up 8 bases and V 6 bases, and 9 bases lay outside the gene matches. CDR3 size: 15 residues. Germline CDR1 and CDR2: MDHEN and SYDVKM. The CDR3 protein is CASRKPGTGVEKLFF. CDR3 sequence (DNA): TGTGCCAGCAGAAAACCCGGGACAGGGGTCGAAAAACTGTTTTTT.

V is TRBV30 and J is TRBJ2-6; no clear D. Looked up from germline, CDR1 is GTSNPN and CDR2 is SVGIG (reference sequence). V lost 2 bases to trimming and J lost 2 bases, with 7 bases between them. The CDR3 covers 14 residues. CDR3 in amino acids: CAWSWRTGANVLTF. CDR3 DNA: TGTGCCTGGAGTTGGCGGACTGGGGCCAACGTCCTGACTTTC.

This rearrangement joins TRBV2 to TRBJ2-2; D is unresolved. V lost 7 bases and J 1 base, leaving 10 bases between the germline ends. CDR1 and CDR2 from the germline V gene are SNHLY and FYNNEI. This CDR3 region has 14 residues. The CDR3 reads CASKSQLNTGELFF. The CDR3 DNA is TGTGCCAGCAAGTCGCAACTGAACACCGGGGAGCTGTTTTTT.

V usage is TRBV6-5 and J usage is TRBJ1-1; D is unresolved. The CDR3 length is 13 residues. The germline CDR1 and CDR2 sequences are MNHEY and SVGAGI. V was clipped by 5 bases and J by 5 bases, with 12 bases between them. As DNA, the CDR3 is TGTGCCAGCAGTACATCCCGACAAACTGAAGCTTTCTTT. Its translation is CASSTSRQTEAFF.

This clone was counted a single time. This chain connects TRBV6-4 to TRBJ1-4; D gene unclear. The CDR3 is 17 residues long. Trimming removed 9 bases from V and 0 bases from J, with 20 bases in between. From germline, CDR1 is MRHNA and CDR2 SNTAGT. The CDR3 DNA reads as TGTGCCAGAGGTAGCGACCGAACCTCTGCAACTAATGAAAAACTGTTTTTT. This gives the protein CARGSDRTSATNEKLFF.

The rearrangement links TRBV30 to TRBJ1-6; a weak D match, TRBD1 (5 bases). The CDR3 length is 13 residues. V was pared by 5 bases and J by 9 bases, with 14 bases between. Germline lookup yields CDR1 GTSNPN and CDR2 SVGIG (reference sequence). CDR3 in DNA: TGTGCCTGGGGCGACAGATTCAGTTCACCCCTCCACTTT. Its protein is CAWGDRFSSPLHF.

The chain is built from TRBV5-6 and TRBJ1-1; 8 positions agree with TRBD1. Trimming took 5 bases from V and 1 from J; bases not matched to a gene: 7. CDR1 and CDR2 from the germline V gene are SGHDT and YYEEEE. The CDR3 is made up of 15 amino acids. CDR3 DNA: TGTGCCAGCAGACAAGGGACAGGATCGAACACTGAAGCTTTCTTT. The encoded protein is CASRQGTGSNTEAFF.

The chain is built from TRBV7-8 and TRBJ1-1; D gene ambiguous. CDR3 length equals 11 residues. Per the germline V gene, CDR1 is SGHVS and CDR2 is FQNEAQ. Trimming cost V 2 bases and J 5 bases, with 3 bases left between them. The CDR3 region has the DNA TGTGCCAGCAGCTTACGGACTGAAGCTTTCTTT. Protein product: CASSLRTEAFF.

The V gene is TRBV27, the J gene TRBJ1-5, with D unresolved. V was trimmed by 3 bases and J by 5 bases, leaving 23 bases between them. Germline CDR1 and CDR2: MNHEY and SMNVEV (reference sequence). CDR3 length equals 18 residues. In DNA, the CDR3 is TGTGCCAGCAGTTTCTCCCAGCCCGGAGAAAGGTTGGATCAGCCCCAGCATTTT. Translation: CASSFSQPGERLDQPQHF.

This clone was counted between two and nine times. The V call is TRBV7-9, the J call TRBJ1-5; weak D call: TRBD1 (6 bases). With 7 bases removed from V and 4 bases from J, the gap between germline ends came to 14 bases. The CDR3 sequence is 14 residues long. Germline-derived CDR1 and CDR2 are SEHNR and FQNEAQ (reference sequence). CDR3 nucleotide sequence: TGTGCCAGCACCCTGGGGGCCGATAATCAGCCCCAGCATTTT. This encodes CASTLGADNQPQHF.

The gene calls are TRBV29-1 and TRBJ1-1, with a weak D call TRBD1 (5 bases). In germline, CDR1 is SQVTM, CDR2 ANQGSEA. The V end lost 3 bases, the J end lost 6 bases, and 26 bases lay between the germline ends. This CDR3 has 17 residues. CDR3 sequence reads: CSVEEGGQSGDWAEAFF. For the CDR3, the DNA is TGCAGCGTTGAGGAGGGAGGCCAGTCGGGGGATTGGGCTGAAGCTTTCTTT.

This sequence joins TRBV7-9 and TRBJ2-7, with TRBD2 as a possible D gene (5 bases). Looked up from germline, CDR1 is SEHNR and CDR2 is FQNEAQ (reference sequence). CDR3 size: 14 residues. The germline V and J ends were trimmed by 4 bases and 0 bases, with 10 bases remaining between them. Here the CDR3 reads CASSSGGGSYEQYF. DNA for the CDR3: TGTGCCAGCAGCTCTGGAGGAGGCTCCTACGAGCAGTACTTC.

The rearrangement links TRBV28 to TRBJ1-5; TRBD1 might be the D (5 bases). With 2 bases removed from V and 7 bases from J, the gap between germline ends came to 15 bases. The CDR3 is 15 residues long. CDR1 and CDR2 (germline): MDHEN, SYDVKM. For the CDR3, the DNA is TGTGCCAGCAGTTTAAATTGGGGGGAAAGGCAGCCCCAGCATTTT. This translates into CASSLNWGERQPQHF.

This chain uses TRBV5-6 with TRBJ1-4, with D unresolved. CDR3 length: 17 residues. Per the germline V gene, CDR1 is SGHDT and CDR2 is YYEEEE. V lost 0 bases to trimming and J lost 5 bases, with 17 bases between them. CDR3 amino acids: CASSLGRGFGENEKLFF. As DNA, the CDR3 is TGTGCCAGCAGCTTGGGGAGAGGGTTCGGGGAGAATGAAAAACTGTTTTTT.

The chain recombines TRBV19 with TRBJ2-7, with TRBD2 as a possible D gene (5 bases). V was shortened by 5 bases and J by 4 bases, with 9 bases between the two germline ends. This CDR3 has 12 residues. Germline values: CDR1 LNHDA, CDR2 SQIVND (reference sequence). CDR3 protein: CASSEGGYEQYF. For the CDR3, the DNA is TGTGCCAGTAGTGAGGGCGGGTACGAGCAGTACTTC.

The chain is built from TRBV19 and TRBJ2-7; 7 bases map to TRBD2. The CDR3 is 15 residues long. Germline CDR1 LNHDA, CDR2 SQIVND (reference sequence). Trimming at V came to 7 bases and at J to 4 bases, leaving 13 bases not matched to a gene. CDR3 region: CASKWASGGVYEQYF. Here the CDR3 DNA reads TGTGCCAGTAAGTGGGCTAGCGGAGGGGTGTACGAGCAGTACTTC. Complete variable domain (other parts from reference TRBV19 and TRBJ2-7): DGGITQSPKYLFRKEGQNVTLSCEQNLNHDAMYWYRQDPGQGLRLIYYSQIVNDFQKGDIAEGYSVSREKKESFPLTVTSAQKNPTAFYLCASKWASGGVYEQYFGPGTRLTVT.

The CDR3: CASSWGQQFSGNTIYF. CDR3 coding DNA: TGTGCCAGCAGCTGGGGACAGCAATTCTCTGGAAACACCATATATTTT. The chain joins TRBV7-8 to TRBJ1-3, with 7 bases that match TRBD1. J gave up 0 bases and V 4 bases, and 6 bases lay outside the gene matches. Germline lookup yields CDR1 SGHVS and CDR2 FQNEAQ. The CDR3 is made up of 16 amino acids.

V usage is TRBV6-6 and J usage is TRBJ1-6; 9 bases agree with TRBD1. Trimming took 2 bases from V and 9 from J; bases not matched to a gene: 5. This CDR3 comprises 15 residues. Germline values: CDR1 MNHNY, CDR2 SVGAGI (reference sequence). The CDR3 sequence: CASSYTPGQGSPLHF. In nucleotides, the CDR3 is TGTGCCAGCAGTTACACTCCGGGACAGGGTTCACCCCTCCACTTT.

The chain is built from TRBV25-1 and TRBJ2-2; D is undetermined. V was trimmed by 5 bases and J by 9 bases, leaving 7 bases between them. The CDR3 covers 11 residues. Per germline, CDR1 MGHDK and CDR2 SYGVNS. CDR3 sequence: CASSLAWELFF. The CDR3 nucleotides are TGTGCCAGCAGTTTAGCTTGGGAGCTGTTTTTT.

The chain's CDR3 is CASSRDFSGNTIYF. The CDR3 DNA reads TGTGCCAGCAGCCGGGACTTCTCTGGAAACACCATATATTTT. V is TRBV7-2 and J is TRBJ1-3; possibly TRBD1 for D (5 bases). The germline V gene encodes CDR1 SGHTA and CDR2 FQGNSA. The CDR3 spans 14 residues. The ends were cut back, 5 bases at V and 0 bases at J, with 8 bases in the middle.

The chain carries TRBV6-5 and TRBJ2-5; a weak D match, TRBD2 (5 bases). The V end lost 2 bases, the J end lost 5 bases, and 18 bases lay between the germline ends. Germline V lookup: CDR1 MNHEY, CDR2 SVGAGI. CDR3 size: 16 residues. In DNA, the CDR3 is TGTGCCAGCAGTTACCGGGGTGCGAATAGTCTGGAGACCCAGTACTTC. It translates to CASSYRGANSLETQYF.